This passage covers 31 T cell receptor beta chains from one sample sequenced in a study of cytomegalovirus exposure and HLA in healthy donors. The PCR contained 60 Vbeta and 13 Jbeta primers. The method was immunoSEQ multiplex PCR; TCRdb's version includes in-frame clones alone and lacks a portion of them. The sample holds under 100,000 clones, roughly 61% seen once. Sequences were obtained from PBMCs. Receptors originate from a woman aged 40 to 50 in good health and CMV-seropositive.

V is TRBV28 and J is TRBJ1-5, with 7 nucleotides matching TRBD1. The germline CDR1 and CDR2 sequences are MDHEN and SYDVKM. J lost 2 bases, V lost 7 bases, and 14 bases had no gene match. The CDR3 totals 17 residues. The CDR3 loop reads CASTPLMLTGRNQPQHF. DNA for the CDR3: TGTGCCAGCACCCCGCTCATGTTGACAGGGCGCAATCAGCCCCAGCATTTT.

Only one count was recorded for this clone. This chain uses TRBV7-8 with TRBJ2-7; TRBD2 matches 15 bases. J lost 4 bases, V lost 5 bases, and 6 bases had no gene match. Germline loops: CDR1 SGHVS, CDR2 FQNEAQ. CDR3 length: 16 amino acids. The CDR3, as DNA: TGTGCCAGCAGCCTGGGACTAGCGGGAGGAGGGTACGAGCAGTACTTC. Its protein product is CASSLGLAGGGYEQYF.

The chain has TRBV4-3 and TRBJ2-3; 13 bases agree with TRBD2. From germline, CDR1 is LGHNA and CDR2 YSLEER. This CDR3 is built from 18 residues. The junction had 5 bases not matched to a gene; V was cut back by 0 bases and J by 2 bases. The CDR3 is CASSQDDGTSGDTDTQYF. The CDR3 nucleotides read TGCGCCAGCAGCCAAGATGATGGGACTAGCGGGGACACAGATACGCAGTATTTT.

The V and J genes are TRBV7-2 and TRBJ2-7; D not resolved. Trimming took off 0 bases at V and 2 bases at J, with 8 bases between the two ends. The germline V gene encodes CDR1 SGHTA and CDR2 FQGNSA. This CDR3 spans 14 amino acids. CDR3 residues: CASSLAELPYEQYF. Here the CDR3 DNA reads TGTGCCAGCAGCTTAGCTGAGCTCCCCTACGAGCAGTACTTC.

This clone has more than one count but fewer than ten. This chain joins TRBV10-3 and TRBJ2-3; 8 bases align to TRBD2. The CDR3 length is 12 residues. Germline V CDR1 and CDR2: ENHRY, SYGVKD. V lost 5 bases, J lost 9 bases, and 4 bases stayed unmatched. The CDR3 region has the DNA TGTGCCATCAGTACACAGCGGGAGACGCAGTATTTT. Translation gives CAISTQRETQYF.

The chain combines TRBV11-2 with TRBJ1-2, with a weak D call TRBD1 (6 bases). Looked up from germline, CDR1 is SGHAT and CDR2 is FQNNGV. Trimming removed 1 base from V and 7 bases from J, with 16 bases in between. The CDR3 runs to 15 residues. The CDR3 coding sequence is TGTGCCAGCAGCTTAGTCCGGGGGGCCAGAGGTGGCTACACCTTC. Its protein is CASSLVRGARGGYTF.

The chain uses TRBV7-8 and TRBJ2-1; 8 nucleotides line up with TRBD2. Germline CDR1 is SGHVS and CDR2 is FQNEAQ. V dropped 1 base and J dropped 7; count of bases not matched to a gene: 9. This CDR3 has 16 amino acids. Here the CDR3 reads CASSLGGGTSVNEQFF. In DNA, the CDR3 is TGTGCCAGCAGCTTAGGGGGAGGGACTAGTGTAAATGAGCAGTTCTTC.

The chain couples TRBV19 to TRBJ2-7; TRBD1 aligns across 9 bases. After removal of 5 bases from V and 4 bases from J, the junction contained 9 bases not matched to a gene. The CDR3 has 15 amino acids. Germline V gene lookup returns CDR1 LNHDA and CDR2 SQIVND (reference sequence). The CDR3 sequence: CASSLPGTGTYEQYF. Here the CDR3 DNA reads TGTGCCAGTAGTCTACCCGGGACAGGGACTTACGAGCAGTACTTC. The full variable domain, with the rest looked up from reference TRBV19 and TRBJ2-7, is DGGITQSPKYLFRKEGQNVTLSCEQNLNHDAMYWYRQDPGQGLRLIYYSQIVNDFQKGDIAEGYSVSREKKESFPLTVTSAQKNPTAFYLCASSLPGTGTYEQYFGPGTRLTVT.

The chain joins TRBV13 to TRBJ1-2; D might be TRBD1 (5 bases). Trimming took 5 bases from V and 3 from J, leaving 16 bases between them. There are 15 residues in the CDR3. CDR1 is PRHDT, CDR2 FYEKMQ, per germline (reference sequence). The CDR3 region is CASSQEGRADYGYTF. The DNA of the CDR3 is TGTGCCAGCAGCCAGGAGGGCAGGGCGGACTATGGCTACACCTTC.

The chain carries TRBV7-9 and TRBJ1-1; D may be TRBD1 (5 bases). Germline V CDR1 and CDR2: SEHNR, FQNEAQ (reference sequence). V lost 5 bases to trimming and J lost 5 bases, with 9 bases between them. The CDR3 loop spans 12 amino acids. The CDR3 is CASSPDRTEAFF. The CDR3 nucleotides are TGTGCCAGCAGCCCCGACAGAACTGAAGCTTTCTTT.

This clone was observed a few times. The rearrangement joins TRBV6-1 to TRBJ1-2, with D maybe TRBD1 (6 bases). This CDR3 contains 15 residues. Germline CDR1 reads MNHNS; CDR2 reads SASEGT. The V end was cut by 0 bases, the J end by 5 bases, with 13 bases between. The CDR3 bases are TGTGCCAGCAGTGAAGCGCTTCAGGGGATGTATGGCTACACCTTC. Residues: CASSEALQGMYGYTF.

The chain uses TRBV7-9 and TRBJ1-2; TRBD1 aligns across 9 bases. J gave up 1 base and V 6 bases, and 6 bases lay outside the gene matches. Germline V CDR1 and CDR2: SEHNR, FQNEAQ (reference sequence). The CDR3 runs to 15 residues. The DNA of the CDR3 is TGTGCCAGCAGATCGACAGGGGGAGGTAACTATGGCTACACCTTC. Amino acids: CASRSTGGGNYGYTF.

The chain is built from TRBV27 and TRBJ1-1; no firm D call. V lost 0 bases, J lost 0 bases, and 11 bases lay in between. Per germline, CDR1 MNHEY and CDR2 SMNVEV (reference sequence). The CDR3 spans 16 residues. The CDR3 sequence is CASSLSGEALNTEAFF. The CDR3 bases are TGTGCCAGCAGTTTATCTGGGGAGGCCTTGAACACTGAAGCTTTCTTT.

The chain links TRBV13 to TRBJ2-1; TRBD2 aligns across 8 bases. CDR3 size: 14 residues. The germline V gene encodes CDR1 PRHDT and CDR2 FYEKMQ (reference sequence). V trimming: 3 bases; J trimming: 6 bases; junction bases outside the gene matches: 4. The CDR3 spells CASSLGLVINEQFF. The CDR3 nucleotides are TGTGCCAGCAGCTTGGGACTAGTAATCAATGAGCAGTTCTTC.

The CDR3 protein is CASSRGQLSSYEQYF. As DNA, the CDR3 is TGTGCCAGCAGCCGGGGTCAGTTAAGCTCCTACGAGCAGTACTTC. The genes are TRBV7-9 and TRBJ2-7; maybe TRBD2 (5 bases). CDR3 length: 15 residues. V gave up 5 bases and J gave up 0 bases, with 14 bases separating them. Germline V gene data show CDR1 as SEHNR and CDR2 as FQNEAQ (reference sequence).

A single count supports this clone. The chain uses TRBV9 and TRBJ1-2, with a tentative D call TRBD1 (6 bases). The germline CDR1 and CDR2 sequences are SGDLS and YYNGEE. This CDR3 is built from 13 residues. V was pared by 0 bases and J by 4 bases, with 7 bases between. In nucleotides, the CDR3 is TGTGCCAGCAGCGTAGCAGGGGCCTATGGCTACACCTTC. Residues: CASSVAGAYGYTF.

The rearrangement uses TRBV28 and TRBJ1-2; no clear D. CDR1 is MDHEN and CDR2 is SYDVKM in the germline V gene. This CDR3 comprises 14 residues. Trimming cost V 9 bases and J 3 bases, with 17 bases left between them. In DNA, the CDR3 is TGTGCCAGTCTCGAGGCGGGAAGAGACTATGGCTACACCTTC. Its translation: CASLEAGRDYGYTF.

V is TRBV28 and J is TRBJ2-3, with 8 bases matching TRBD1. Germline values: CDR1 MDHEN, CDR2 SYDVKM. The CDR3 extends over 15 amino acids. Trimming at V came to 9 bases and at J to 2 bases, leaving 10 bases not matched to a gene. The CDR3 spells CASYDRGRSTDTQYF. DNA for the CDR3: TGTGCCAGTTATGACAGGGGCCGCTCCACAGATACGCAGTATTTT.

The chain couples TRBV15 to TRBJ2-3; D is perhaps TRBD2 (6 bases). CDR3 size: 16 residues. V lost 5 bases to trimming and J lost 0 bases, with 15 bases between them. Germline V CDR1 and CDR2: LNHNV, YYDKDF (reference sequence). The CDR3 DNA is TGTGCCACCAGCTCGAGAAGGAGGGCTAGCACAGATACGCAGTATTTT. Protein: CATSSRRRASTDTQYF.

The genes are TRBV19 and TRBJ1-5, with 7 bases that match TRBD1. The CDR3 has 16 amino acids. Germline V gives CDR1 LNHDA, CDR2 SQIVND (reference sequence). Unmatched junction bases numbered 8, after V lost 3 bases and J lost 3 bases. This CDR3 is CASSITIGQVNQPQHF. As DNA, the CDR3 is TGTGCCAGTAGTATTACCATCGGACAGGTCAATCAGCCCCAGCATTTT. The full variable domain, with the rest looked up from reference TRBV19 and TRBJ1-5, is DGGITQSPKYLFRKEGQNVTLSCEQNLNHDAMYWYRQDPGQGLRLIYYSQIVNDFQKGDIAEGYSVSREKKESFPLTVTSAQKNPTAFYLCASSITIGQVNQPQHFGDGTRLSIL.

V is TRBV10-3 and J is TRBJ2-7; D may be TRBD1 (6 bases). Trimming took 4 bases from V and 6 from J, leaving 16 bases between them. CDR3 size: 14 residues. CDR1 ENHRY and CDR2 SYGVKD come from the germline V gene. The CDR3 coding sequence is TGTGCCATCAGTGTCGAACAGGGTATAGGCGAGCAGTACTTC. It yields the protein CAISVEQGIGEQYF.

The rearrangement uses TRBV5-6 and TRBJ2-7; 10 bases fit TRBD2. This CDR3 spans 16 amino acids. With 2 bases clipped from V and 7 bases from J, the junction kept 12 bases outside the gene matches. CDR1 SGHDT and CDR2 YYEEEE come from the germline V gene. The CDR3 region is CASSFGLAAQAREQYF. The CDR3 DNA sequence: TGTGCCAGCAGCTTTGGACTAGCGGCTCAGGCTAGGGAGCAGTACTTC.

This clone has only one observation. The rearrangement uses TRBV7-3 and TRBJ2-3; D ambiguous. CDR1 SGHTA and CDR2 FQGTGA come from the germline V gene. The V and J ends lost 4 bases and 1 base respectively, with 6 bases between them. The CDR3 runs to 13 residues. The chain's CDR3 is CASSSVGTDTQYF. Here the CDR3 DNA reads TGTGCCAGCAGCTCGGTTGGCACAGATACGCAGTATTTT. Together with reference TRBV7-3 and TRBJ2-3, the CDR3 gives the full variable domain: GAGVSQTPSNKVTEKGKYVELRCDPISGHTALYWYRQSLGQGPEFLIYFQGTGAADDSGLPNDRFFAVRPEGSVSTLKIQRTERGDSAVYLCASSSVGTDTQYFGPGTRLTVL.

The chain couples TRBV5-4 to TRBJ1-5; no reliable D call. Germline V gives CDR1 SGHNT, CDR2 YYREEE (reference sequence). This CDR3 comprises 14 residues. V was shortened by 0 bases and J by 5 bases, with 9 bases between the two germline ends. DNA for the CDR3: TGTGCCAGCAGCTTGGGCGGCAGTGATCAGCCCCAGCATTTT. The encoded protein is CASSLGGSDQPQHF.

The chain carries TRBV4-3 and TRBJ2-3, with TRBD2 matching 10 bases. Germline V lookup: CDR1 LGHNA, CDR2 YSLEER. The CDR3 spans 16 residues. The junction had 8 bases not matched to a gene; V was cut back by 5 bases and J by 3 bases. The CDR3 loop reads CASSRLASGSTDTQYF. DNA of the CDR3: TGCGCCAGCAGCAGACTGGCTAGCGGGAGTACAGATACGCAGTATTTT.

The rearrangement joins TRBV6-5 to TRBJ2-1; D ambiguous. Trimming removed 10 bases at V and 4 bases at J, with 8 bases between. In germline, CDR1 is MNHEY, CDR2 SVGAGI. The CDR3 runs 11 residues. The CDR3 region is CATREYNEQFF. The CDR3 DNA reads TGTGCCACCCGAGAATACAATGAGCAGTTCTTC.

The chain has TRBV7-9 and TRBJ1-1, with unresolved D. The CDR3 extends over 15 amino acids. Germline CDR1 is SEHNR and CDR2 is FQNEAQ (reference sequence). V was cut by 5 bases and J by 3 bases, with 16 bases left in between. The CDR3 loop reads CASSPLRLEDTEAFF. The DNA of the CDR3 is TGTGCCAGCAGCCCTTTGCGTTTGGAGGACACTGAAGCTTTCTTT.

V gene TRBV6-5 combines with J gene TRBJ1-1; tentatively, D is TRBD1 (6 bases). Trimming removed 0 bases at V and 1 base at J, with 9 bases between. CDR1 is MNHEY and CDR2 is SVGAGI in the germline V gene. CDR3 length equals 15 residues. Here the CDR3 DNA reads TGTGCCAGCAGTTACTCTGCCAGGGGGAACACTGAAGCTTTCTTT. Its translation: CASSYSARGNTEAFF.

In regard to this clone: Its ends do not fully match the called genes, so a read error is possible. The chain employs TRBV7-6 and TRBJ1-1, with a tentative D call TRBD1 (5 bases). The CDR3 sequence is 13 residues long. Germline V gene lookup returns CDR1 SGHVS and CDR2 FNYEAQ. The CDR3 DNA is TGTGCCAGCAGCCCGCCCGGGGGACTAATCAACACCTTT. Translated: CASSPPGGLINTF.

Only one count was recorded for this clone. The V gene is TRBV28, the J gene TRBJ2-7; tentative D call: TRBD1 (6 bases). CDR1 and CDR2 from the germline V gene are MDHEN and SYDVKM. V was shortened by 4 bases and J by 6 bases, with 7 bases between the two germline ends. CDR3 size: 11 residues. Written as DNA, the CDR3 is TGTGCCAGCAGTTGGGGGCTCGAGCAGTACTTC. Translated: CASSWGLEQYF.

J is TRBJ1-5 and V is TRBV2; 7 bases are shared with TRBD1. This CDR3 is 13 amino acids long. The junction had 3 bases not matched to a gene; V was cut back by 6 bases and J by 4 bases. The V gene's germline CDR1 is SNHLY and CDR2 FYNNEI. The CDR3 here is CASSLTGNQPQHF. CDR3 DNA sequence: TGTGCCAGCAGCTTGACAGGGAATCAGCCCCAGCATTTT.